This TCR beta chain comes out of a study of T cells in Graves' hyperthyroidism and ophthalmopathy. Study-wide background: Peripheral blood was collected at initial diagnosis, before any treatment.

TCR beta CDR3 regions were amplified from RNA transcripts. HTBI primers were employed in a first-round RT-PCR of the TCR CDR3. TCRdb redid the calling of the multiplex PCR reads with MiXCR, one entry per CDR3 protein. The sample has under 65,000 distinct CDR3 sequences, approximately 53% seen once. This clonotype was observed many times. Trimming left V 2 bases short and J 6 bases short, with 10 bases between. The germline V gene encodes CDR1 SGHNT and CDR2 YYREEE (reference sequence). CDR3 length: 13 amino acids. The sample taken for sequencing was blood. This sequence was found in a woman aged 55-75 years with Graves' ophthalmopathy. This chain uses TRBV5-4 with TRBJ2-3; D not resolved. The CDR3 protein is CASSFKGADTQYF. CDR3 in DNA: TGTGCCAGCAGCTTTAAAGGAGCCGATACGCAGTATTTT.